Following are 23 T cell receptor beta chains from one sample sequenced in a study of cytotoxic CD8 clonotypes in ibrutinib-treated CLL. The assay was immunoSEQ multiplex PCR, and TCRdb's table has in-frame clones only and misses some. Of some 22,000 clones in the sample, approximately 72% were seen once. The sequencing used PBMCs, collected before ibrutinib treatment. Receptors were obtained from a human donor with chronic lymphocytic leukemia.

The rearrangement links TRBV5-6 to TRBJ2-7; D possibly corresponds to TRBD1 (5 bases). The CDR3 contains 14 residues. Germline loops: CDR1 SGHDT, CDR2 YYEEEE. Between the trimmed V and J ends, which lost 0 bases and 5 bases, there was a span of 12 bases. The CDR3 nucleotides read TGTGCCAGCAGCTTGGAGCAGGGTAGGAACGAGCAGTACTTC. It codes for CASSLEQGRNEQYF.

V and J are TRBV19 and TRBJ2-6; D call uncertain. This CDR3 is built from 11 residues. With 10 bases removed from V and 7 bases from J, the gap between germline ends came to 8 bases. The germline V gene encodes CDR1 LNHDA and CDR2 SQIVND (reference sequence). The CDR3 sequence is CATRGANVLTF. The CDR3 DNA is TGTGCCACTCGAGGAGCCAACGTCCTGACTTTC.

The rearrangement joins TRBV19 to TRBJ2-5; 11 bases agree with TRBD1. J lost 3 bases, V lost 1 base, and 1 base had no gene match. CDR1 is LNHDA, CDR2 SQIVND, per germline (reference sequence). The CDR3 has 15 residues. The CDR3 loop reads CASSIGTGGKETQYF. CDR3 in DNA: TGTGCCAGTAGTATAGGGACAGGGGGCAAAGAGACCCAGTACTTC.

V usage is TRBV28 and J usage is TRBJ1-4; maybe TRBD1 (5 bases). Germline CDR1 and CDR2: MDHEN and SYDVKM. Trimming removed 3 bases at V and 4 bases at J, with 15 bases between. There are 16 residues in the CDR3. The CDR3 coding sequence is TGTGCCAGCAGTTTGACCTCCGGGACCCTTAATGAAAAACTGTTTTTT. Protein: CASSLTSGTLNEKLFF.

The rearrangement joins TRBV12-5 to TRBJ2-5; 9 positions agree with TRBD2. This CDR3 contains 13 residues. Germline CDR1 and CDR2: LGHNT and FRNRAP. V was pared by 6 bases and J by 9 bases, with 8 bases of the junction left unmatched. The CDR3 region is CASGRLAEEAQYF. For the CDR3, the DNA is TGTGCTAGTGGGAGACTAGCGGAGGAGGCCCAGTACTTC.

The chain has TRBV5-1 and TRBJ2-5; tentatively, D is TRBD2 (6 bases). The CDR3 is made up of 14 amino acids. Trimming removed 0 bases from V and 4 bases from J, with 10 bases in between. The germline CDR1 and CDR2 sequences are SGHRS and YFSETQ. The CDR3 reads CASSLGASAETQYF. In DNA form, the CDR3 reads TGCGCCAGCAGCTTGGGGGCTAGCGCAGAGACCCAGTACTTC.

The chain uses TRBV2 and TRBJ2-1; 12 bases agree with TRBD2. Germline CDR1 reads SNHLY; CDR2 reads FYNNEI. The CDR3 covers 13 residues. Germline trimming cut 7 bases from V and 8 bases from J; bases unmatched to any gene: 3. This chain's CDR3 is CASKTSGRDEQFF. Written as DNA, the CDR3 is TGTGCCAGCAAGACTAGCGGGAGAGATGAGCAGTTCTTC.

The chain is built from TRBV6-4 and TRBJ1-5; no reliable D call. The germline V gene has CDR1 MRHNA and CDR2 SNTAGT. The CDR3 totals 12 residues. V was shortened by 0 bases and J by 5 bases, with 2 bases between the two germline ends. The DNA of the CDR3 is TGTGCCAGCAGTGACTCTCATCAGCCCCAGCATTTT. Protein sequence: CASSDSHQPQHF.

DNA of the CDR3: TGTGCCAGCAGTGAAGTTCTCCCCGACAGACGGAGCCAGCCCCAGCATTTT. Translation: CASSEVLPDRRSQPQHF. The J gene is TRBJ1-5, the V gene TRBV6-1; a weak D match, TRBD1 (5 bases). Germline CDR1 reads MNHNS; CDR2 reads SASEGT. The CDR3 covers 17 residues. V was trimmed by 1 base and J by 7 bases, leaving 20 bases between them.

V is TRBV27 and J is TRBJ1-2, with TRBD1 matching 10 bases. Germline V gene data show CDR1 as MNHEY and CDR2 as SMNVEV (reference sequence). The junction had 6 bases not matched to a gene; V was cut back by 8 bases and J by 6 bases. The CDR3 extends over 13 amino acids. The CDR3 nucleotides read TGTGCCAGCGCCCGGGACAGGGGTCATGGCTACACCTTC. It is translated as CASARDRGHGYTF.

This clone was seen only a few times. Different DNA sequences within this sample yield the same CDR3. The V and J genes are TRBV19 and TRBJ1-2, with D hard to call. Trimming removed 3 bases from V and 4 bases from J, with 6 bases in between. Germline CDR1 is LNHDA and CDR2 is SQIVND (reference sequence). The CDR3 length is 12 residues. The CDR3 is CASSISVYGYTF. The CDR3 DNA follows: TGTGCCAGTAGTATCTCGGTCTATGGCTACACCTTC. The entire variable domain, with the rest obtained from reference TRBV19 and TRBJ1-2, is as follows: DGGITQSPKYLFRKEGQNVTLSCEQNLNHDAMYWYRQDPGQGLRLIYYSQIVNDFQKGDIAEGYSVSREKKESFPLTVTSAQKNPTAFYLCASSISVYGYTFGSGTRLTVV.

The J gene is TRBJ2-7, the V gene TRBV5-5, with 7 bases that match TRBD2. V gave up 7 bases and J gave up 6 bases; unmatched junction bases: 16. Germline V gene lookup returns CDR1 SGHKS and CDR2 YYEKEE (reference sequence). The CDR3 runs 15 residues. CDR3 protein: CASATLSGTFSEQYF. CDR3 bases: TGTGCCAGCGCGACCCTAAGCGGGACCTTCTCCGAGCAGTACTTC.

The rearrangement uses TRBV5-4 and TRBJ2-7; 10 bases align to TRBD2. V shed 3 bases and J 4 bases; nucleotides not matched to a gene: 4. Germline V gene sequence: CDR1 SGHNT, CDR2 YYREEE (reference sequence). The CDR3 has 14 amino acids. The CDR3 here is CASSSPSGRYEQYF. Written as DNA, the CDR3 is TGTGCCAGCAGCTCCCCTAGCGGGAGATACGAGCAGTACTTC.

This clone ranks as medium-sized. This rearrangement joins TRBV27 to TRBJ2-1; D is tentatively TRBD1 or TRBD2 (5 bases each). CDR3 size: 14 residues. The V gene's germline CDR1 is MNHEY and CDR2 SMNVEV (reference sequence). V was cut by 6 bases and J by 8 bases, with 17 bases left in between. In DNA form, the CDR3 reads TGTGCCAGCAGCCCCTTCCCGAGGGGCTATGAGCAGTTCTTC. The encoded protein is CASSPFPRGYEQFF.

The rearrangement uses TRBV5-4 and TRBJ1-2, with D possibly being TRBD1 (5 bases). Germline values: CDR1 SGHNT, CDR2 YYREEE (reference sequence). The V end lost 3 bases, the J end lost 8 bases, and 17 bases lay between the germline ends. The CDR3 runs 14 residues. The CDR3 loop is CASSWKGPNRGYTF. CDR3 coding DNA: TGTGCCAGCAGCTGGAAGGGACCAAACAGGGGCTACACCTTC.

This clone was seen only a few times. The chain combines TRBV11-2 with TRBJ2-2, with TRBD1 matching 7 bases. The CDR3 totals 14 residues. V trimming: 3 bases; J trimming: 6 bases; junction bases outside the gene matches: 4. The germline V gene encodes CDR1 SGHAT and CDR2 FQNNGV. The CDR3 region has the DNA TGTGCCAGCAGCTTGACAGGGAGCGCCGGGGAGCTGTTTTTT. Its translation is CASSLTGSAGELFF.

The V and J genes are TRBV21-1 and TRBJ1-1. TRBV21-1 is a recognized pseudogene. CDR3 size: 13 residues. The CDR3 coding sequence is TGTGCCAGCAGCAAATACAAGGGCGATGAAGCTTTCTTT. This codes for CASSKYKGDEAFF.

This chain joins TRBV11-2 and TRBJ2-5; 9 bases align to TRBD2. There are 17 residues in the CDR3. V shed 6 bases, J shed 7 bases, and the junction held 18 bases outside the gene matches. The V gene's germline CDR1 is SGHAT and CDR2 FQNNGV. The CDR3 loop reads CASRLAPLAGPSGTQYF. CDR3 nucleotides: TGTGCCAGCAGGCTAGCCCCACTAGCGGGTCCCTCAGGGACCCAGTACTTC.

The chain uses TRBV16 and TRBJ1-5; D is unclear. CDR1 KGHSY and CDR2 FQNENV come from the germline V gene. Trimming pared 7 bases from V and 4 bases from J, leaving 11 bases between. This CDR3 is built from 13 residues. CDR3 sequence (DNA): TGTGCCAGCACCCTAATACGAAATCAGCCCCAGCATTTT. Amino acid sequence: CASTLIRNQPQHF.

The V gene is TRBV7-9, the J gene TRBJ1-2; D perhaps matches TRBD1 (5 bases). Trimming stripped 2 bases from V and 3 bases from J, with 10 bases between. The CDR3 is made up of 14 amino acids. CDR1 and CDR2 from the germline V gene are SEHNR and FQNEAQ (reference sequence). CDR3 in DNA: TGTGCCAGCAGCTTACTCGGGACGGACTATGGCTACACCTTC. This sequence encodes CASSLLGTDYGYTF.

The gene calls are TRBV5-1 and TRBJ2-2; TRBD1 matches at 8 bases. This CDR3 is built from 16 residues. With V trimmed by 4 bases and J by 4 bases, 9 bases remained unmatched. Germline CDR1 reads SGHRS; CDR2 reads YFSETQ. The CDR3 loop is CASSPKGQGGTGELFF. The CDR3 nucleotides read TGCGCCAGCAGCCCTAAAGGACAGGGCGGCACCGGGGAGCTGTTTTTT.

This clone was seen only once. Compared with germline, one end of the junction differs, possibly owing to a read error. Other DNA sequences from this sample encode an identical CDR3 as well. The chain uses TRBV7-8 and TRBJ2-7; D not certain. This CDR3 is 11 amino acids long. Germline loops: CDR1 SGHVS, CDR2 FQNEAQ. The CDR3 sequence is CASTLAGEQYF. CDR3 sequence (DNA): TGTGCCAGCACCTTAGCTGGCGAGCAGTACTTC.

The chain carries TRBV6-4 and TRBJ2-3, with no clear D. CDR3 length equals 12 residues. Trimming pared 3 bases from V and 2 bases from J, leaving 3 bases between. CDR1 is MRHNA and CDR2 is SNTAGT in the germline V gene. The DNA for the CDR3 is TGTGCCAGCAGTGATTCCACAGATACGCAGTATTTT. It is translated as CASSDSTDTQYF.